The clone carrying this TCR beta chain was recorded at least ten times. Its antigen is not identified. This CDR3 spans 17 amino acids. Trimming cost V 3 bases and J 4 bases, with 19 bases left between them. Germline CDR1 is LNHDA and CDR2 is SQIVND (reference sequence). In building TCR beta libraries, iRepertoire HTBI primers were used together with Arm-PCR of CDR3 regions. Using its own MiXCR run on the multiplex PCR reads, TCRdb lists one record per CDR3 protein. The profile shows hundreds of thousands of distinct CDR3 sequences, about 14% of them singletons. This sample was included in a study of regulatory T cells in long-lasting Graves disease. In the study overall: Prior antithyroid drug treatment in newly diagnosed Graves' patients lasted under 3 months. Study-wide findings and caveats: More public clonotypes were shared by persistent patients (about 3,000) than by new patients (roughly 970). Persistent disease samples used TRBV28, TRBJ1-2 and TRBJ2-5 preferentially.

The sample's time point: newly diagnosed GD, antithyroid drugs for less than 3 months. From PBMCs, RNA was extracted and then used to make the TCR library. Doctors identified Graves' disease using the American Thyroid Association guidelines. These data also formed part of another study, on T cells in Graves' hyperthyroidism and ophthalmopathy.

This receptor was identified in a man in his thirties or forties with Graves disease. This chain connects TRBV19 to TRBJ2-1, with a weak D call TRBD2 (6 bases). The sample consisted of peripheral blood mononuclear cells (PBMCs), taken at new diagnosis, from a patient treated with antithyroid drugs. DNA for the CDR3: TGTGCCAGTAGTATCAAGGGTGGGGACTGGACTTACAATGAGCAGTTCTTC. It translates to CASSIKGGDWTYNEQFF.